This record covers a single T cell receptor (beta chain). The antigen this receptor binds is unknown. Base qualities are not provided; no much larger clone lies one nucleotide away. CD8 naive samples consisted of CD45RO-negative cells that were positively selected for CCR7, yielding a CD45RA+CCR7+ population without TemRA cells. The donors were healthy, HIV-negative adults who had no recently reported acute infections or vaccinations. All donors were Caucasian adults living in Nashville, Tennessee, USA. After blood collection by leukapheresis, PBMCs were isolated using Ficoll-Histopaque density gradient centrifugation and then cryopreserved in the vapor phase of liquid nitrogen. Purity and quantity of every magnetically sorted T cell population were checked by analytical flow cytometry. Genomic DNA was isolated from each sorted fraction and quantified by UV absorbance on a Nanodrop 2000c. Reading the germline V gene gives CDR1 SGHDT and CDR2 YYEEEE. The CDR3 measures 15 amino acids from cysteine to phenylalanine. Just CDR3 DNA is preserved here, 45 bases in frame from base 1. The junction shows trimming of 5 bases on V and 4 bases on J, and the gene matches do not reach 6 bases of it.

This sample was taken from a study of shared clonotypes between healthy human individuals (TCRdb year 2020). At the level of the whole study: The cohort included a few men and a couple of women between 18 and 49 years of age. To estimate repertoire size and how much clonotypes are shared between individuals, the study performed deep sequencing of blood TCR repertoires from a handful of healthy adults. Between about 0.94 and 10 billion PBMCs per donor were obtained by leukapheresis. To increase sequencing depth and limit assay-specific biases, different laboratories used diverse techniques to prepare libraries and sequence TCR repertoires. For each donor, CD4 naive and CD4 memory were each run on three plates, CD8 naive on two plates, and CD8 memory on one plate. Study-wide conclusions, independent of this receptor: Because the study included a small number of donors, the genetic and exposure-history diversity represented was limited. Pairwise subsampling indicated that sequencing depth was expected to affect the degree of clonotype sharing among donors. Incomplete sequencing was indicated by rarefaction of sorted-subset datasets, despite the large sequencing depth. Roughly 5.2% of naive CD4, approximately 3.7% of naive CD8, approximately 2% of memory CD4, and 0.4% of memory CD8 clonotypes were shared across a few donors. Compared with non-shared clonotypes, the clonotypes found in all four sorted-subset donors had higher generation probabilities. Sampling was limited to blood, and TCR repertoires in tissue likely differ from TCR repertoires in blood. Larger estimated clonotype richness was generally found for naive subsets than for memory subsets.

TCR CDR3 regions were amplified from genomic DNA by multiplex PCR using the deep immunoSEQ assay. Extracted genomic DNA from each cell subset was spread evenly across all wells of several immunoSEQ 96-well plates, with each plate serving as a replicate. For sorted subsets, about 220 ng of genomic DNA, equivalent to roughly 30,000 T cell genomes, went into each replicate PCR. Purified libraries were measured with a Qubit 3.0 fluorometer, size-checked on a Bioanalyzer 2100, and measured again with the KAPA Library Quantification kit. Every immunoSEQ 96-well plate was sequenced on a separate single-read 150-cycle Illumina NextSeq 550 flow cell. Turning to the authors' computational methods: Because only junctional sequences without quality scores were contained in the immunoSEQ output, filtering matching that applied to full-length reads could not be performed. To assign V/J genes and CDR3, sequences were annotated using PyIR, a Python wrapper for IgBLAST v1.9, with IMGT germline references. Reads were removed for weak V/J assignments (E-value above 1e-6), missing CDR3, stop codons, out-of-frame junctions, or ambiguous translated residues. V3J clonotypes were defined as sequences sharing an identical inferred V gene, J gene, and CDR3 amino acid sequence. To compute the percentage overlap between repertoires, the number of shared unique clonotypes was divided by the size of the smaller repertoire. Repertoire richness was assessed with RTK rarefaction, the Chao1 estimator, and Recon v2.1 estimates of unobserved clonotypes. For all TCRbeta clonotypes obtained by the gDNA method from a handful of donors, generation probabilities were computed with OLGA. TCRdb retrieved this table from immuneACCESS and kept in-frame rearrangements only. Not all clones are present; in checked studies, unresolved V genes account for under half, and no reason is known for the remainder. From that table come the V and J calls and clone size; the DNA was used to work out D and trimming. In all, the sample holds just over 2,000,000 clones, and approximately 94% of those were seen once. Together, the top ten hold about 1.1% of the sample.

The source of this sequence is a young man in good health. The chain was built from TRBV5-6 and TRBJ2-2, and TRBD1 matches 9 of the central bases. The sequencing input was naive CD8+ T cells sorted from blood. The cell subset or site label for this specimen denotes: CD45RA+CCR7+. The DNA sequence reads TGTGCCAGCAGATTCGGGACAGGGATCACCGGGGAGCTGTTTTTT. It is translated as CASRFGTGITGELFF. When the CDR3 is completed using the reference TRBV5-6 and TRBJ2-2 genes on either side, the full variable domain is DAGVTQSPTHLIKTRGQQVTLRCSPKSGHDTVSWYQQALGQGPQFIFQYYEEEERQRGNFPDRFSGHQFPNYSSELNVNALLLGDSALYLCASRFGTGITGELFFGEGSRLTVL.